The clone carrying this T cell receptor beta chain turned up a few times. Its antigen is still unknown. The CDR3 totals 13 residues. CDR1 LGHDT and CDR2 YNNKEL come from the germline V gene (reference sequence). Trimming cost V 1 base and J 10 bases, with 13 bases left between them. This entry comes from a study of post-analysis software for immune sequencing data. Overall study findings and caveats: Controls had lower frequencies than patients of 4 or 5 TRBV segments, which included TRBV5-6, TRBV5-1 and TRBV20-1.

Carried by the TCR beta cDNA libraries were unique molecular identifiers. TCRdb analysed the PCR reads with MiXCR anew, one entry per CDR3 protein. The sample contains hundreds of thousands of distinct CDR3 sequences, around 27% of which appear only once. This receptor was obtained from a girl aged 5-17 years with multiple sclerosis. V gene TRBV3-1 combines with J gene TRBJ1-1; no clear D gene. Sequenced sample: blood. Written as DNA, the CDR3 is TGTGCCAGCAGCCAAGTAGCGTCAGAGGGAGCTTTCTTT. The encoded protein is CASSQVASEGAFF.